This record concerns one TCR beta chain sequence. What it binds is unknown. This record belongs to a study of cytomegalovirus exposure and HLA in healthy donors. Looked up from germline, CDR1 is SGHRS and CDR2 is YFSETQ. V lost 0 bases and J 3 bases, leaving 7 bases between the germline ends. The CDR3 sequence is 13 residues long. Sequenced by immunoSEQ multiplex PCR; TCRdb stores in-frame clones only, minus some. The table has 150,000 to 200,000 clones, approximately 87% seen once. General study results and limits: According to the study, around 180 TCR beta chains were cytomegalovirus-associated. A classifier reportedly called cytomegalovirus status with high sensitivity and specificity. The finding came from a later analysis; first-cohort TCR clusters tended to co-occur in the roughly 120 validation repertoires.

What was sequenced was PBMCs. V is TRBV5-1 and J is TRBJ2-7, with D possibly being TRBD1 (6 bases). This TCR was sampled from a woman in her twenties or thirties in good health and CMV-seronegative. The CDR3 is CASSLGQDYEQYF. In DNA form, the CDR3 reads TGCGCCAGCAGCTTGGGACAGGACTACGAGCAGTACTTC.